This T cell receptor beta chain was obtained from a study of blood T cell repertoires in COVID-19 (TCRdb year 2020). In terms of the full investigation: Collaborator samples came from the United States, Italy and Spain and covered acute and convalescent phases of COVID-19. Sample metadata almost always included a de-identified subject ID, COVID-19 status, age in years and sex. The prospective study material was composed of cDNA or gDNA derived from T cells, B-cell-depleted T cells, or PBMCs. Subjects who had been exposed to COVID-19, were actively infected with it, or had recovered from it provided the deeply sampled blood TCRbeta repertoires that made up the dataset. The samples were drawn from two sources: the first 160 participants of the ongoing ImmuneRACE study, and 950 to 1,500 subjects contributed by 6 global collaborators. Where HLA class I and class II types were available, the types were taken from metadata supplied by the sample provider, not from assay-based typing. The repertoires were made available in a free public database intended to serve as a resource for research on the immune response to SARS-CoV-2.

The collaborating institutions used their own protocols to collect whole blood in K2EDTA tubes. For TCRbeta analysis, collaborators shipped samples as frozen whole blood, isolated PBMCs, or DNA extracted from either of those sample types. TCRbeta CDR3 regions were amplified from genomic DNA by means of the immunoSEQ Assay, a bias-controlled multiplex PCR. In the original analysis: The number of nucleated cells in each sample was estimated by amplification of reference gene primers within the assay. To quantify the absolute abundance of each unique TCRbeta CDR3 rearrangement, sequence reads were collapsed and filtered. For each sample, productive Simpson clonality was calculated as the square root of Simpson's diversity index across productive rearrangements. Drawn from immuneACCESS, this table holds only the in-frame rearrangements with V and J called that TCRdb kept. Clones are partly lost; checked studies trace under half to an unresolved V gene and leave the rest unexplained. V and J calls and clone size are copied from that table; D and trimming were computed from the DNA. The sample yields about 64,000 clones; around 85% were counted once. The ten largest clones represent 1.2% of the sample.

This clone was detected once. No antigen is known for it. No much larger clone exists at a distance of one base, and base qualities are not known. Paper-wide results and their limitations: How much clinical and demographic metadata was included differed by source and by participant, and the metadata was provided uncurated.

What was sequenced was peripheral blood. This sequence was found in a man aged 35-49 years with acute or convalescent COVID-19.

The CDR3: CATSGTSGVQETQYF. The DNA sequence is given as TGTGCCACTTCGGGGACTAGCGGGGTCCAAGAGACCCAGTACTTC. The chain uses TRBV24-1 and TRBJ2-5; the junction holds 13 bases that match TRBD2. As encoded in the germline V gene, CDR1 is KGHDR while CDR2 is SFDVKD. The CDR3 measures 15 amino acids from cysteine to phenylalanine. Only the CDR3 portion is preserved as DNA: 45 bases, with reading frame beginning at the first base. V ends up 10 bases short and J 1 base short, with an unmatched junction base count of 5.